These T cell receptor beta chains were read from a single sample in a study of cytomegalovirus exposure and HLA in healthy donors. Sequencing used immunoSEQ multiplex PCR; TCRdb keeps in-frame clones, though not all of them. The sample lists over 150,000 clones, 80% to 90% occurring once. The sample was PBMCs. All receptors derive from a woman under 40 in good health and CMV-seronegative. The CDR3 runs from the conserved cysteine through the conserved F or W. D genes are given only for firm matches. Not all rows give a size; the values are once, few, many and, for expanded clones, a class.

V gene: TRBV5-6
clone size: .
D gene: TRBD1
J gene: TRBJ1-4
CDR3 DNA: TGTGCCAGCAGCTCGGACCTTACGACAGGGAGGGGTGAAAAACTGTTTTTT
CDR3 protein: CASSSDLTTGRGEKLFF

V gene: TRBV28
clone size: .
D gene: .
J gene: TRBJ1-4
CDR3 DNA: TGTGCCAGCAGTTTTACAGGGACTAATGAAAAACTGTTTTTT
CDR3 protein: CASSFTGTNEKLFF

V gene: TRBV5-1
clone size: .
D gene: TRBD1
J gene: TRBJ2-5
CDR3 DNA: TGCGCCAGCAGCTTGGGTGACAGGGATCAAGAGACCCAGTACTTC
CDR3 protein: CASSLGDRDQETQYF

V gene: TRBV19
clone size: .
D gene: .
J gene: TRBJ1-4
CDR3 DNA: TGTGCCAGTAGTATACCCGGGGAGGGAAGAAATGAACTGTTTTTT
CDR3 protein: CASSIPGEGRNELFF

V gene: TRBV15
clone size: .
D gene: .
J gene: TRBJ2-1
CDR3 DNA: TGTGCCACCAGCACTGCGGGAACCTACAATGAGCAGTTCTTC
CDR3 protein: CATSTAGTYNEQFF

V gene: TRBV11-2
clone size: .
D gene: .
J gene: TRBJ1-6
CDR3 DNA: TGTGCCAGCAGCCCGGGACACCAACCCCTCCACTTT
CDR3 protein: CASSPGHQPLHF

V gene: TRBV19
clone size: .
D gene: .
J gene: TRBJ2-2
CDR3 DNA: TGTGCCAGTAGTATAGTGCCAGCGAACACCGGGGAGCTGTTTTTT
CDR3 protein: CASSIVPANTGELFF

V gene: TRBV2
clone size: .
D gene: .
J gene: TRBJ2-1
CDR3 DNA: TGTGCCAGCAGTGAAGGTGATCCGAGAGTCAATGAGCAGTTCTTC
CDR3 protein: CASSEGDPRVNEQFF

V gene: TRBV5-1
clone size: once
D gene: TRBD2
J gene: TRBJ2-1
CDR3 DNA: TGCGCCAGCACCAATAGAGTCGCGGGAGGGGTTTCCAATGAGCAGTTCTTC
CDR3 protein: CASTNRVAGGVSNEQFF

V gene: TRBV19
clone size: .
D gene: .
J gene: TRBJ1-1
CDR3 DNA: TGTGCCAGTAGTATAGAGACGGGAAACACTGAAGCTTTCTTT
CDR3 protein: CASSIETGNTEAFF

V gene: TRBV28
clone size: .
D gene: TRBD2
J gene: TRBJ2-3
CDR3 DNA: TGTGCCAGCAGTTTAGGCGGGGGGAGTACAGATACGCAGTATTTT
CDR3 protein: CASSLGGGSTDTQYF

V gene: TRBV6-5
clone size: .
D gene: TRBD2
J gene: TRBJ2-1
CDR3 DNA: TGTGCCAGCAGAAAAGCGGGAGGGCCTCTCAATGAGCAGTTCTTC
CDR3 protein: CASRKAGGPLNEQFF

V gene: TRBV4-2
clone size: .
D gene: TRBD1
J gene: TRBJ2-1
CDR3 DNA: TGTGCCAGCAGCCAAGATGAAACCAAGACAGGGGGATACAATGAGCAGTTCTTC
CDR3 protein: CASSQDETKTGGYNEQFF

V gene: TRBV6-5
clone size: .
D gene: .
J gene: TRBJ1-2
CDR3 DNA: TGTGCCAGCAGTTACACGCAGCGGGCAGGCGGGGTTGGCTACACCTTC
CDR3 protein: CASSYTQRAGGVGYTF

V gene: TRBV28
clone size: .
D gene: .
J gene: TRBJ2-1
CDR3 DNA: TGTGCCAGCAGTTCCCCTGGAAGCTCCTACAATGAGCAGTTCTTC
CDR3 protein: CASSSPGSSYNEQFF

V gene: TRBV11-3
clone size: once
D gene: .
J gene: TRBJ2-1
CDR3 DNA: TGTGCCAGCAGCTTTTCGGGACCAAGATACAATGAGCAGTTCTTC
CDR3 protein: CASSFSGPRYNEQFF

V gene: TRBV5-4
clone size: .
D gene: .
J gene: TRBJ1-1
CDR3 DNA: TGTGCCAGCAGCCTAGACAGCAACACTGAAGCTTTCTTT
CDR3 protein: CASSLDSNTEAFF

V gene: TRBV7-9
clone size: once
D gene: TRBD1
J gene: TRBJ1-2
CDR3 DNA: TGTGCCAGCAGCATGGGGGACAGGCCAAGGGGTGGCTACACCTTC
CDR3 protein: CASSMGDRPRGGYTF

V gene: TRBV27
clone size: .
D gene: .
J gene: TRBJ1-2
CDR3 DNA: TGTGCCAGCAGGGACGGAAAACTCTCGGGGACGGCCGGCTACACCTTC
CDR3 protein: CASRDGKLSGTAGYTF

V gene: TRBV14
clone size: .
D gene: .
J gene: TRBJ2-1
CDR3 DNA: TGTGCCAGCAGCCCTACAGTGGACAATGAGCAGTTCTTC
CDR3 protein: CASSPTVDNEQFF

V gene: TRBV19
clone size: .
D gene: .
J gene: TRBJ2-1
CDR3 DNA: TGTGCCAGTAGTTTAGGGGGCTCCTACAATGAGCAGTTCTTC
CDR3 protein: CASSLGGSYNEQFF

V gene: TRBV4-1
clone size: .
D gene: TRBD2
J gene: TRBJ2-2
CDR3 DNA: TGCGCCAGCAGCCAAGTACGACTAGCGGACACCGGGGAGCTGTTTTTT
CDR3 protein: CASSQVRLADTGELFF

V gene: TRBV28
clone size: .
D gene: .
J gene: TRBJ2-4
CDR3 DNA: TGTGCCAGCAGTTTTACACTAGCCAAAAACATTCAGTACTTC
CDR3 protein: CASSFTLAKNIQYF

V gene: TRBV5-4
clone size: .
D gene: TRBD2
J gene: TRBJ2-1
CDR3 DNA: TGTGCCAGCAGCTATACTAGCGGGAGGGCCGAGGAGCAGTTCTTC
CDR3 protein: CASSYTSGRAEEQFF

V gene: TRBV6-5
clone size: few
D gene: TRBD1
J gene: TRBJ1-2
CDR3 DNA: TGTGCCAGCAGAGAACAGGGGTTCAATGGCTACACCTTC
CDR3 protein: CASREQGFNGYTF

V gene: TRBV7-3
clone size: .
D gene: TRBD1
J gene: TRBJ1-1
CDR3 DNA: TGTGCCAGCAGCTTGGCAGGGGGCGGTGAAGCTTTCTTT
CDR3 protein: CASSLAGGGEAFF

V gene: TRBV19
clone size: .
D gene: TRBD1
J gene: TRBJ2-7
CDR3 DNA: TGTGCCAGTAGTGTCGGACAGGGAAACTACGAGCAGTACTTC
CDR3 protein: CASSVGQGNYEQYF

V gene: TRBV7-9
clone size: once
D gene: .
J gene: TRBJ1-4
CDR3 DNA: TGTGCCAGCAGCTTTAAACAGATTAATGAAAAACTGTTTTTT
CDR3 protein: CASSFKQINEKLFF

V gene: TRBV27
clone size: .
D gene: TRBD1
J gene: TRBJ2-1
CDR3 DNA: TGTGCCAGCAGTTTATTGACGGGGAAGGGGGCTGAGCAGTTCTTC
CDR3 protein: CASSLLTGKGAEQFF